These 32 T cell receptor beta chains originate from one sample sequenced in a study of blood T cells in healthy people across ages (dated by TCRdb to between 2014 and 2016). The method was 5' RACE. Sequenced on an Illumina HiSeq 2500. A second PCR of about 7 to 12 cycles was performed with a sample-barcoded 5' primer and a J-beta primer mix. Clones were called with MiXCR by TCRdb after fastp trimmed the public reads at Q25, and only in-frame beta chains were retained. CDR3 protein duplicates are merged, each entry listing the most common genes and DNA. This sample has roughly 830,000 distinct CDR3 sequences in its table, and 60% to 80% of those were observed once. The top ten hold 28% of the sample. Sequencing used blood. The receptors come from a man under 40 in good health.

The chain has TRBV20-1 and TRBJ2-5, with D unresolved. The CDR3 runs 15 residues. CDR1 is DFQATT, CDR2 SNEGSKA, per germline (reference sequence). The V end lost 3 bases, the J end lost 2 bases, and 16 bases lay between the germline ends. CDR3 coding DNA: TGCAGTGCTAGCCGGCAGGCCGGCGGACAAGAGACCCAGTACTTC. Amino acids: CSASRQAGGQETQYF.

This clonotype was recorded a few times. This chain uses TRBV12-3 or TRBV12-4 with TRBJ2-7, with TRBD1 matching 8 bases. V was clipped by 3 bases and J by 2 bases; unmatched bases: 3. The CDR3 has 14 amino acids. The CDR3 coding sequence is TGTGCCAGCAGTTTTAGACAGGGGCCCTACGAGCAGTACTTC. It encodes CASSFRQGPYEQYF.

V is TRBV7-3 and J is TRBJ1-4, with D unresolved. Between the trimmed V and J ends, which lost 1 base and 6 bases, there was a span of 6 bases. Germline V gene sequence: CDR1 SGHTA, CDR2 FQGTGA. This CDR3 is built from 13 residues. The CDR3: CASSLNVHEKLFF. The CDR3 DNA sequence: TGTGCCAGCAGCTTAAACGTACATGAAAAACTGTTTTTT.

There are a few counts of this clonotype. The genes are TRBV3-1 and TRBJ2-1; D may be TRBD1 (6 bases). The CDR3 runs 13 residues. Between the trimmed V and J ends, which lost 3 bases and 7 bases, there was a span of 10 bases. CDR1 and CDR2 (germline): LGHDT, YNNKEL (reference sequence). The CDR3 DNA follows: TGTGCCAGCAGCCACCACAGGGAAAATGAGCAGTTCTTC. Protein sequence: CASSHHRENEQFF.

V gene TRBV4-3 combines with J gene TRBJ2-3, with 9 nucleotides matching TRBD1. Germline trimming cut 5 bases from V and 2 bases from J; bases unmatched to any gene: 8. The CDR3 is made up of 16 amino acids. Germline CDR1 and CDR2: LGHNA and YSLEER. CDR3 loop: CASSWGTGMNTDTQYF. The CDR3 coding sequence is TGCGCCAGCAGCTGGGGGACAGGGATGAACACAGATACGCAGTATTTT.

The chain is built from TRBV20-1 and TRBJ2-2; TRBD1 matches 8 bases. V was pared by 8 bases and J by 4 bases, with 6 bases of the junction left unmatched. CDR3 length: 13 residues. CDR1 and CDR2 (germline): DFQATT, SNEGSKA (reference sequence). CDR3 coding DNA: TGCAGTATGACAGGGGTGCGCACCGGGGAGCTGTTTTTT. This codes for CSMTGVRTGELFF.

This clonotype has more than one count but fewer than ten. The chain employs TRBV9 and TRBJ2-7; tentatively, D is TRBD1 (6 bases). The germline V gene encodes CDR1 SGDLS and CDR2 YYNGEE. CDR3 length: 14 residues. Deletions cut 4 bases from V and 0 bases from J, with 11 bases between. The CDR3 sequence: CASSTGQSSYEQYF. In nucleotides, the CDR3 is TGTGCCAGCAGCACAGGACAGAGCTCCTACGAGCAGTACTTC.

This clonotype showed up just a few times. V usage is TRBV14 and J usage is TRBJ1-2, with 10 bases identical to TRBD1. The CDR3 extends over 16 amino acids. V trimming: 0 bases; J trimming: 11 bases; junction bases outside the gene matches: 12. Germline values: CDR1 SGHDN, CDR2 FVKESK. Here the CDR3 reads CASSQDGGIGTGVYTF. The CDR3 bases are TGTGCCAGCAGCCAAGATGGTGGGATCGGGACAGGGGTTTACACCTTC.

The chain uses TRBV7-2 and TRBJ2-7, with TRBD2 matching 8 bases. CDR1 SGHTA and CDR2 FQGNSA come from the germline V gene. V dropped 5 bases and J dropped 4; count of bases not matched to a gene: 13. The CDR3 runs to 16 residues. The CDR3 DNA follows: TGTGCCAGCAGCAACCTGGGTCCGGGGGGGCTATACGAGCAGTACTTC. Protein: CASSNLGPGGLYEQYF.

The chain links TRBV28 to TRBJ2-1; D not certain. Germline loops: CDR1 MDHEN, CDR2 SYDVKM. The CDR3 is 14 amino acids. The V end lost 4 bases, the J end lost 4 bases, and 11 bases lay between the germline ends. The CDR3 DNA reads TGTGCCAGCAGTTCCCGGAACTCTTACAATGAGCAGTTCTTC. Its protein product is CASSSRNSYNEQFF.

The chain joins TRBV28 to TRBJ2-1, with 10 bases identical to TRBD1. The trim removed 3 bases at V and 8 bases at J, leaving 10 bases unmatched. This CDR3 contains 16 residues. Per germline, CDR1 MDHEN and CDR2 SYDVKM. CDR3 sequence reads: CASSFRQGAGFDEQFF. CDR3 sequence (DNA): TGTGCCAGCAGTTTCAGACAGGGGGCAGGTTTCGATGAGCAGTTCTTC.

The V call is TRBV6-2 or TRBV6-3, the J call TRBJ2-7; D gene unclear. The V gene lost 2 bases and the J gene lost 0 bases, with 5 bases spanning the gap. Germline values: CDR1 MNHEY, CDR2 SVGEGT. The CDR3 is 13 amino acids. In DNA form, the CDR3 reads TGTGCCAGCAGTTACGGAGTCTCCTACGAGCAGTACTTC. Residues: CASSYGVSYEQYF.

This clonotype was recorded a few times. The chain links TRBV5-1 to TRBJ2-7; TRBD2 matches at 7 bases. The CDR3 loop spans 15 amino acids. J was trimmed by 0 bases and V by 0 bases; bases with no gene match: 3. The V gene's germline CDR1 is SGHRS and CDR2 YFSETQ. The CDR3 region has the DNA TGCGCCAGCAGCTTGGTGGGGACTACCTCCTACGAGCAGTACTTC. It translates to CASSLVGTTSYEQYF.

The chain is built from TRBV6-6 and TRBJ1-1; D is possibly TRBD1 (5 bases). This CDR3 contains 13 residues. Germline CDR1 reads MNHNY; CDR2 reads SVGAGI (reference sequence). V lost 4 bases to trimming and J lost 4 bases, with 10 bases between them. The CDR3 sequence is CASSSYQGTEAFF. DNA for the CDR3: TGTGCCAGCAGTTCTTATCAGGGCACTGAAGCTTTCTTT.

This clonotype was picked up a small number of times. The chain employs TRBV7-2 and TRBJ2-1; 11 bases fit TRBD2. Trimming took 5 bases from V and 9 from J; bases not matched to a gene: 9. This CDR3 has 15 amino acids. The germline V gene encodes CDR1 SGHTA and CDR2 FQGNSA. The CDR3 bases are TGTGCCAGCAGCACCATTAGCGGGGGGGGCCGTGAGCAGTTCTTC. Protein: CASSTISGGGREQFF.

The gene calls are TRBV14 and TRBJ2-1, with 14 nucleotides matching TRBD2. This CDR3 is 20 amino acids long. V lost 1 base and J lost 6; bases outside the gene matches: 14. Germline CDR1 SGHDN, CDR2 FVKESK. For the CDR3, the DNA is TGTGCCAGCAGCCAAGTGCCGGGGATGGGACTAGCGGGGGTATCCAATGAGCAGTTCTTC. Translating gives CASSQVPGMGLAGVSNEQFF.

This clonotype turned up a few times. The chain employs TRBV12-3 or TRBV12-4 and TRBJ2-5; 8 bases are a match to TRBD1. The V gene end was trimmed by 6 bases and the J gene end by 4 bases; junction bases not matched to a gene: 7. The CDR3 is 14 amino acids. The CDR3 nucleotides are TGTGCCAGCAGGAGGACAGGGAGAGGAGAGACCCAGTACTTC. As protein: CASRRTGRGETQYF.

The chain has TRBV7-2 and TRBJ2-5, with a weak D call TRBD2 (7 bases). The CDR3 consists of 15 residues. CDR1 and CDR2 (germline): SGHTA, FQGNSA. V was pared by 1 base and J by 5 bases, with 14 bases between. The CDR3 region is CASSLVGGRGETQYF. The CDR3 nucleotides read TGTGCCAGCAGCTTAGTCGGGGGGCGCGGGGAGACCCAGTACTTC.

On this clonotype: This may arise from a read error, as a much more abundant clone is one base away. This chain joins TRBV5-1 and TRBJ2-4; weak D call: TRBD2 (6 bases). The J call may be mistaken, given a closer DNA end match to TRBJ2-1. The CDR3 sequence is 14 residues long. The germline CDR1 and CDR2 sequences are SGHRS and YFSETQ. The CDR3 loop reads CASSLGTNHNVQFF. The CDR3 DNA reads TGCGCCAGCAGCTTGGGGACTAACCACAATGTGCAGTTCTTC.

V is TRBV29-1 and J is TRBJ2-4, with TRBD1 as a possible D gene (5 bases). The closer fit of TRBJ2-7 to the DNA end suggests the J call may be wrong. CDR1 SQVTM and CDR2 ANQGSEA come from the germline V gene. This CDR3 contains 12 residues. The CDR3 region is CSVQGSLNEQYF. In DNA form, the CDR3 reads TGCAGCGTTCAGGGAAGCCTAAACGAGCAGTACTTC.

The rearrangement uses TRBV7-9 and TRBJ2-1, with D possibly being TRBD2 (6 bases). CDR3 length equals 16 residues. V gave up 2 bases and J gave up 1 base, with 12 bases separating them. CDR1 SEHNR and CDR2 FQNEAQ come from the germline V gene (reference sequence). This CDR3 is CASSLYRGASYNEQFF. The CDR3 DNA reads TGTGCCAGCAGCTTATACCGCGGGGCTTCCTACAATGAGCAGTTCTTC.

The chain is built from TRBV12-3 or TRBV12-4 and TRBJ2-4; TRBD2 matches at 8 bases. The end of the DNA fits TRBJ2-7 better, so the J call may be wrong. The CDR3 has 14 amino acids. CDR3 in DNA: TGTGCCAGCAGTTTCCCGGGGGGGCCAAACGAGCAGTACTTC. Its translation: CASSFPGGPNEQYF.

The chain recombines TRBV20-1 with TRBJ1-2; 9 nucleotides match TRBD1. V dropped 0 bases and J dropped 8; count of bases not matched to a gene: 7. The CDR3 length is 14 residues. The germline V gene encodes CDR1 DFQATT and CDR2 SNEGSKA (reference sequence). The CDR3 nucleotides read TGCAGTGCTAGAGATCCGGGACAGGGTCTAGGCTACACCTTC. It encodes CSARDPGQGLGYTF.

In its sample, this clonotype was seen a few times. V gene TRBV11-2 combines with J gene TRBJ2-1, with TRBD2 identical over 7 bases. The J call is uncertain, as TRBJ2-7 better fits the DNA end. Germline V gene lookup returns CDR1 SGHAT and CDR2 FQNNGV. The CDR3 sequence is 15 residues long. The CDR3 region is CASSLDGTTYNEQYF. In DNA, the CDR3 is TGTGCCAGCAGCTTAGACGGGACTACCTACAATGAGCAGTACTTC.

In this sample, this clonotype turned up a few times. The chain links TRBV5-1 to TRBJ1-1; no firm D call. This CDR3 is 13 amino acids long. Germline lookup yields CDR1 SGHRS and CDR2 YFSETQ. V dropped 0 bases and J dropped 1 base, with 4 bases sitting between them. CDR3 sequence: CASSLDPNTEAFF. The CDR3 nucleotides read TGCGCCAGCAGCTTGGACCCGAACACTGAAGCTTTCTTT.

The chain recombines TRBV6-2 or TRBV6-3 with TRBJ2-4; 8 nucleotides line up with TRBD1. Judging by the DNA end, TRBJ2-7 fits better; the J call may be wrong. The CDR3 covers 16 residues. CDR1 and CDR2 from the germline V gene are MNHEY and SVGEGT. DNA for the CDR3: TGTGCCAGCAGTAGGCCCGGGTGGACAGGGACCTACGAGCAGTACTTC. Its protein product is CASSRPGWTGTYEQYF.

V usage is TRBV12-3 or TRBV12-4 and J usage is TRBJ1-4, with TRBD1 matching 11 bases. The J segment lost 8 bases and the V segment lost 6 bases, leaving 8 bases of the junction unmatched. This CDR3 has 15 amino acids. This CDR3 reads CASSRTGTGGEKLFF. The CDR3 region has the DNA TGTGCCAGCAGCCGAACCGGGACAGGGGGAGAAAAACTGTTTTTT.

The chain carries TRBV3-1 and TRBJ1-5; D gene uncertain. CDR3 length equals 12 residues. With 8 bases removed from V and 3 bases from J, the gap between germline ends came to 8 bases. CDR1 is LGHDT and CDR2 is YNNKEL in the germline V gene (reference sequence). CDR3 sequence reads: CASGGNNQPQHF. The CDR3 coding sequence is TGTGCCAGCGGCGGAAACAATCAGCCCCAGCATTTT.

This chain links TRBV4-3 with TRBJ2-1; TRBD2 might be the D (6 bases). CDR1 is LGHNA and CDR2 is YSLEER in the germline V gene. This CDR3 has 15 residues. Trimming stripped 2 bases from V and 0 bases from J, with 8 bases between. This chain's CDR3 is CASSQLADSYNEQFF. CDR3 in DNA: TGCGCCAGCAGCCAATTAGCGGACTCCTACAATGAGCAGTTCTTC.

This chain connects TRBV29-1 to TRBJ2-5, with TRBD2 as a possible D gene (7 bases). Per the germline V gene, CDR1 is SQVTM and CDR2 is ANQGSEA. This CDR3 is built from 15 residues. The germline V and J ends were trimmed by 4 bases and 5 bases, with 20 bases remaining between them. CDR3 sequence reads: CSVGVGGGPGETQYF. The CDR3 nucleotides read TGCAGCGTTGGAGTAGGGGGGGGTCCAGGGGAGACCCAGTACTTC.

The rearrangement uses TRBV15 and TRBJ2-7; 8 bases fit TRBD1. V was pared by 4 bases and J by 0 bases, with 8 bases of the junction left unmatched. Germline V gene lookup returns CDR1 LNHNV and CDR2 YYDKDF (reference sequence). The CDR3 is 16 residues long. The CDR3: CATSTLGQGSSYEQYF. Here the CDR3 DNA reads TGTGCCACCAGCACCCTAGGACAGGGAAGCTCCTACGAGCAGTACTTC.

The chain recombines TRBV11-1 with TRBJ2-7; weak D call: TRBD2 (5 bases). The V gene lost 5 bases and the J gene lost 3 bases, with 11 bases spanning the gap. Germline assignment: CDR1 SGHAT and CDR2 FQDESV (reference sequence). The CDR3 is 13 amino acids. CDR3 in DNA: TGTGCCAGCAGCAAGGGAGAGGACTACGAGCAGTACTTC. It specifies CASSKGEDYEQYF. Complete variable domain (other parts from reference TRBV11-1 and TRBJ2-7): EAEVAQSPRYKITEKSQAVAFWCDPISGHATLYWYRQILGQGPELLVQFQDESVVDDSQLPKDRFSAERLKGVDSTLKIQPAELGDSAMYLCASSKGEDYEQYFGPGTRLTVT.